This is a list of T cell receptor beta chains from one sample in a study of T cells in Graves' hyperthyroidism and ophthalmopathy. TCRdb passed the multiplex PCR reads through MiXCR, listing each CDR3 protein once. The sample contains roughly 630,000 distinct CDR3 sequences, around 14% of which appear only once. Sequenced sample: blood. The receptors stem from a young woman with Graves' hyperthyroidism. Both conserved end residues are part of each CDR3. D genes are given only for firm matches. Where a row states a size, it is once, few, many or the class of an expanded clone; other rows omit it.

clone_size,v_call,j_call,d_call,cdr3_aa,cdr3_nt
few,TRBV20-1,TRBJ2-1,TRBD2,CSAVAGAMVNEQFF,TGCAGTGCTGTAGCGGGGGCGATGGTCAATGAGCAGTTCTTC
many,TRBV2,TRBJ1-5,NA,CASAGQLNQPQHF,TGTGCCAGCGCCGGACAGCTCAATCAGCCCCAGCATTTT
many,TRBV27,TRBJ1-5,NA,CASSLSRDQSKPQHF,TGTGCCAGCAGTTTATCTCGTGACCAGAGCAAGCCCCAGCATTTT
few,TRBV30,TRBJ1-6,NA,CAWSAVQGRNSPLHF,TGTGCCTGGAGTGCCGTTCAAGGGAGGAATTCACCCCTCCACTTT
NA,TRBV7-9,TRBJ2-3,TRBD2,CASSLPSGRADTQYF,TGTGCCAGCAGCTTACCTAGCGGGAGGGCAGATACGCAGTATTTT
many,TRBV28,TRBJ2-5,NA,CASSLDGGRETQYF,TGTGCCAGCAGTTTAGATGGGGGTCGAGAGACCCAGTACTTC
many,TRBV24-1,TRBJ2-1,TRBD2,CATSTSGRTEQFF,TGTGCCACCAGCACTAGCGGGAGGACCGAGCAGTTCTTC
many,TRBV30,TRBJ2-7,NA,CAWSPGGTPYEQYF,TGTGCCTGGAGTCCCGGTGGAACCCCCTACGAGCAGTACTTC
few,TRBV20-1,TRBJ2-7,TRBD2,CSAGTPGGEQYF,TGCAGTGCGGGGACTCCGGGGGGCGAGCAGTACTTC
NA,TRBV9,TRBJ2-1,NA,CASSLGGLFGHEQFF,TGTGCCAGCAGCCTCGGGGGCTTGTTCGGCCATGAGCAGTTCTTC
many,TRBV5-1,TRBJ1-1,NA,CASSLVPVGNTEAFF,TGCGCCAGCAGCTTGGTGCCGGTAGGGAACACTGAAGCTTTCTTT
NA,TRBV4-3,TRBJ1-1,NA,CASSQVVSEAEAFF,TGCGCCAGCAGCCAAGTTGTGTCCGAGGCTGAAGCTTTCTTT
many,TRBV12-3/TRBV12-4,TRBJ1-2,NA,CASSLGRIGYTF,TGTGCCAGCAGTTTAGGCAGGATTGGCTACACCTTC
few,TRBV19,TRBJ2-2,NA,CASLDAEDGELFF,TGTGCCAGTTTGGACGCTGAGGACGGGGAGCTGTTTTTT
NA,TRBV20-1,TRBJ2-3,NA,CSARATSTDMQYF,TGCAGTGCTAGGGCTACTAGCACAGATATGCAGTATTTT
many,TRBV11-2,TRBJ2-1,TRBD2,CASSLKLAGGYNEQFF,TGTGCCAGCAGCTTAAAACTAGCGGGAGGTTACAATGAGCAGTTCTTC
many,TRBV6-1,TRBJ2-1,NA,CASSRDYNEQFF,TGTGCCAGCAGTCGCGACTACAATGAGCAGTTCTTC
NA,TRBV24-1,TRBJ2-7,NA,CATSDQTYEQYF,TGTGCCACCAGTGACCAGACATACGAGCAGTACTTC
NA,TRBV19,TRBJ2-3,NA,CASSTPAGSDTQYF,TGTGCCAGTAGTACCCCGGCGGGCTCAGATACGCAGTATTTT
few,TRBV24-1,TRBJ2-3,NA,CAVEGNTDTQYF,TGTGCCGTCGAGGGGAACACAGATACGCAGTATTTT
NA,TRBV5-1,TRBJ1-4,NA,CASRGGKTNEKLFF,TGCGCCAGCAGAGGGGGGAAAACTAATGAAAAACTGTTTTTT
many,TRBV7-9,TRBJ2-1,NA,CASSLVVSYNEQFF,TGTGCCAGCAGCTTAGTGGTCTCCTACAATGAGCAGTTCTTC
many,TRBV3-1,TRBJ1-6,NA,CASTPTGQPYNSPLHF,TGTGCCAGCACCCCAACCGGACAGCCCTATAATTCACCCCTCCACTTT
few,TRBV14,TRBJ2-5,NA,CASSQDVDSETRRGETQYF,TGTGCCAGCAGCCAAGATGTGGACTCTGAAACTCGGAGGGGGGAGACCCAGTACTTC
few,TRBV30,TRBJ1-1,TRBD1,CAWSVGAGGEAFF,TGTGCCTGGAGTGTGGGGGCAGGGGGAGAAGCTTTCTTT
many,TRBV6-1,TRBJ1-1,TRBD1,CASSFGQGAISTEAFF,TGTGCCAGCAGTTTCGGACAGGGGGCAATAAGCACTGAAGCTTTCTTT
many,TRBV27,TRBJ2-1,TRBD2,CASRAGLFDNEQFF,TGTGCCAGCAGAGCGGGACTCTTCGACAATGAGCAGTTCTTC
few,TRBV19,TRBJ2-7,TRBD1,CASRRDRGKYEQYF,TGTGCCAGTAGGAGGGACAGGGGGAAATACGAGCAGTACTTC
many,TRBV5-1,TRBJ2-7,TRBD2,CASSLGGLRTGTNYEQYF,TGCGCCAGCAGCTTGGGGGGTTTGCGAACCGGGACTAACTACGAGCAGTACTTC
NA,TRBV7-9,TRBJ2-5,TRBD1,CASSSGDRGTRETQYF,TGTGCCAGCAGCTCAGGGGACAGGGGGACCCGGGAGACCCAGTACTTC
NA,TRBV7-2,TRBJ1-4,NA,CASSADGGSNEKLFF,TGTGCCAGCAGCGCAGACGGGGGAAGTAATGAAAAACTGTTTTTT
few,TRBV20-1,TRBJ2-7,NA,CSARWIEIGPYEQYF,TGCAGTGCTAGGTGGATCGAGATAGGACCCTACGAGCAGTACTTC
many,TRBV4-2,TRBJ2-1,NA,CASSQDRGLADEQFF,TGTGCCAGCAGCCAAGATCGGGGTCTAGCAGATGAGCAGTTCTTC
few,TRBV7-2,TRBJ2-2,TRBD2,CASSPLGGRGTGELVF,TGTGCCAGCAGCCCCCTGGGGGGGAGAGGCACCGGGGAGCTGGTTTTT
many,TRBV5-1,TRBJ1-1,TRBD1,CASSLTSPRGRTEAFF,TGCGCCAGCAGCTTGACCTCCCCCAGGGGGCGGACTGAAGCTTTCTTT
many,TRBV6-1,TRBJ1-1,NA,CASRAQGRTEAFF,TGTGCCAGCAGGGCACAGGGACGGACTGAAGCTTTCTTT
few,TRBV27,TRBJ2-1,NA,CASFPGALSSEQFF,TGTGCCAGCTTTCCGGGAGCGCTGAGTAGTGAGCAGTTCTTC
NA,TRBV20-1,TRBJ2-7,NA,CSARDGRASYEQYF,TGCAGTGCTAGAGATGGTCGGGCCTCCTACGAGCAGTACTTC
few,TRBV19,TRBJ2-7,TRBD2,CASSRRGGGGGYEQYF,TGTGCCAGTAGTAGGAGGGGAGGCGGCGGGGGGTACGAGCAGTACTTC
few,TRBV15,TRBJ2-7,NA,CATSSLTGAPLAYEQYF,TGTGCCACCAGCAGCCTAACGGGGGCCCCTCTAGCCTACGAGCAGTACTTC
many,TRBV18,TRBJ2-5,NA,CASSPTGTWETQYF,TGTGCCAGCTCACCAACAGGGACGTGGGAGACCCAGTACTTC
few,TRBV7-9,TRBJ1-2,TRBD1,CASSSFPGQDTRSYTF,TGTGCCAGCAGCTCGTTTCCGGGACAGGACACGCGGAGCTACACCTTC
NA,TRBV24-1,TRBJ1-5,NA,CATREDSSNQPQHF,TGTGCCACCAGAGAAGATTCAAGCAATCAGCCCCAGCATTTT
NA,TRBV14,TRBJ1-1,NA,CASSQPGTFEAFF,TGTGCCAGCAGCCAACCGGGAACGTTTGAAGCTTTCTTT
many,TRBV20-1,TRBJ2-1,TRBD2,CSASAISGRGDNEQFF,TGCAGTGCTAGCGCGATTAGCGGGAGGGGCGACAATGAGCAGTTCTTC
many,TRBV2,TRBJ1-1,NA,CASRDDKNTEAFF,TGTGCCAGCAGGGACGACAAGAACACTGAAGCTTTCTTT
many,TRBV6-1,TRBJ1-1,NA,CASTLDGSGPEAFF,TGTGCCAGCACCTTAGATGGGAGCGGACCTGAAGCTTTCTTT
many,TRBV5-1,TRBJ2-7,NA,CASSLTESGEQYF,TGCGCCAGCAGCTTAACAGAGTCGGGGGAGCAGTACTTC
many,TRBV12-3/TRBV12-4,TRBJ1-5,TRBD1,CASTRTGGNQPQHF,TGTGCCAGCACCCGGACAGGGGGCAATCAGCCCCAGCATTTT
NA,TRBV7-8,TRBJ1-5,NA,CASSSGLAGGVNAPQHF,TGTGCCAGCAGCTCGGGACTAGCGGGAGGGGTTAATGCGCCCCAGCATTTT
NA,TRBV7-8,TRBJ2-3,NA,CASSLEFSSTDTQYF,TGTGCCAGCAGCTTAGAATTCTCTAGCACAGATACGCAGTATTTT
many,TRBV20-1,TRBJ2-3,TRBD2,CSARAQTSPDTQYF,TGCAGTGCTAGAGCCCAGACTAGCCCAGATACGCAGTATTTT
few,TRBV11-2,TRBJ1-4,NA,CASSLLRDGVRLNEKLFF,TGTGCCAGCAGCTTACTCCGGGACGGAGTTCGGCTTAATGAAAAACTGTTTTTT
NA,TRBV28,TRBJ2-7,NA,CASISRRAGRWEQYF,TGTGCCAGCATTTCTAGGAGGGCAGGGAGGTGGGAGCAGTACTTC